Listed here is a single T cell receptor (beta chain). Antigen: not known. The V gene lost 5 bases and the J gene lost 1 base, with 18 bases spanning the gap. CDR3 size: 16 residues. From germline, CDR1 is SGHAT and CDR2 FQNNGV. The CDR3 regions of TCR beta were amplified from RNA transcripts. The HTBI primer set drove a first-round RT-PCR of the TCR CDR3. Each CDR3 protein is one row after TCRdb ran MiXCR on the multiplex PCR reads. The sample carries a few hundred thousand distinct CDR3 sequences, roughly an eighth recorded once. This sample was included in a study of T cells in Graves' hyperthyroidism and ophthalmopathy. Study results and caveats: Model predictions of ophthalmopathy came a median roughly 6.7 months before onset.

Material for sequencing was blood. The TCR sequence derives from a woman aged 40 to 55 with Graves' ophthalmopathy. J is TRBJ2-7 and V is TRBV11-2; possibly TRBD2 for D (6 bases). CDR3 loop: CASSIHGTGSSYEQYF. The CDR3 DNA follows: TGTGCCAGCAGCATTCACGGGACTGGGTCATCCTACGAGCAGTACTTC.